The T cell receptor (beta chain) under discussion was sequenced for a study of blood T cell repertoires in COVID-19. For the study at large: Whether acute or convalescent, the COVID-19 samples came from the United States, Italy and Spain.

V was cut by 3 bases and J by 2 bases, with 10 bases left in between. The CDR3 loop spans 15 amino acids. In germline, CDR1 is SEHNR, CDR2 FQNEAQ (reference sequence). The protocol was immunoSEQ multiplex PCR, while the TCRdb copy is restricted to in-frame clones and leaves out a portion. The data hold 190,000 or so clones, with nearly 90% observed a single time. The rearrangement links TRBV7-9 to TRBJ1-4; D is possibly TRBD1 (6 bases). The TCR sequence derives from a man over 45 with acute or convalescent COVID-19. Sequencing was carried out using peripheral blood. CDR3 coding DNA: TGTGCCAGCAGCTTCTCAGGGGCCACTAATGAAAAACTGTTTTTT. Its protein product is CASSFSGATNEKLFF.